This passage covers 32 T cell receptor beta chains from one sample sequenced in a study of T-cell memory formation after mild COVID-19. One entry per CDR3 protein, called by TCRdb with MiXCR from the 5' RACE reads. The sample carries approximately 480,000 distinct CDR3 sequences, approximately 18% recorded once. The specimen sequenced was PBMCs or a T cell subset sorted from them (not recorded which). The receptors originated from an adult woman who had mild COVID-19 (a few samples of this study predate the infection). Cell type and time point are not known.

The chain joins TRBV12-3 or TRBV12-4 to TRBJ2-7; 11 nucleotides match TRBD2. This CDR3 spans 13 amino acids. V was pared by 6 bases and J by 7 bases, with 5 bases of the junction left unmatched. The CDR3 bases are TGTGCCAGCAGCATAGCGGGGGGGATAGAGCAGTACTTC. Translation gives CASSIAGGIEQYF.

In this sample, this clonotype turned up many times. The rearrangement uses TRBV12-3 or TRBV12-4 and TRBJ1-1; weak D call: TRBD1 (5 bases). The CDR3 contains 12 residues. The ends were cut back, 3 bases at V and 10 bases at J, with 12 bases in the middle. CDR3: CASSLLQGAAFF. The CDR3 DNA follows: TGTGCCAGCAGTTTGCTTCAGGGCGCAGCTTTCTTT.

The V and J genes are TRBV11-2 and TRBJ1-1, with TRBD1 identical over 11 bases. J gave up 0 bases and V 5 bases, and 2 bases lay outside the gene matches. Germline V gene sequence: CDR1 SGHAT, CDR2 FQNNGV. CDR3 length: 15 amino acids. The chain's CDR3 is CASSGQGALNTEAFF. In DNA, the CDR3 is TGTGCCAGCAGCGGACAGGGGGCTTTGAACACTGAAGCTTTCTTT.

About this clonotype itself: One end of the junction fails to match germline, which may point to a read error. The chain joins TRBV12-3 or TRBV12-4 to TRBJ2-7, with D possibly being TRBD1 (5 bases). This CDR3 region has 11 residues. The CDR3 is CASSFGQGRDF. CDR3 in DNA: TGTGCCAGCAGTTTTGGGCAGGGTAGAGACTTC.

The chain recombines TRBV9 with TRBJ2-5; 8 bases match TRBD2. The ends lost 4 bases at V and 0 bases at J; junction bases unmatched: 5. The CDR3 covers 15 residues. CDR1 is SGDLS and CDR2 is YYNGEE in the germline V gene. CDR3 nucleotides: TGTGCCAGCAGCCCCGGGGGGGCGTACCAAGAGACCCAGTACTTC. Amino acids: CASSPGGAYQETQYF.

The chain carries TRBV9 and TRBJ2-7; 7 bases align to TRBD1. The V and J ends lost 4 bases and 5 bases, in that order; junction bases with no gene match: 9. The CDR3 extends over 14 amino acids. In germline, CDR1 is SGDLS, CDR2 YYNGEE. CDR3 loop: CASSPRARGNEQYF. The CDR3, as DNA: TGTGCCAGCAGCCCGAGGGCCAGGGGGAACGAGCAGTACTTC.

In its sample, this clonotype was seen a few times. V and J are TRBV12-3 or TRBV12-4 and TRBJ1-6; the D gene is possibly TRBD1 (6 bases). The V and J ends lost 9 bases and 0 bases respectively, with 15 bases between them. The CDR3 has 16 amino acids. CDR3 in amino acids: CASHRAGGSYNSPLHF. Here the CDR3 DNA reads TGTGCCAGTCACAGGGCGGGGGGCTCCTATAATTCACCCCTCCACTTT.

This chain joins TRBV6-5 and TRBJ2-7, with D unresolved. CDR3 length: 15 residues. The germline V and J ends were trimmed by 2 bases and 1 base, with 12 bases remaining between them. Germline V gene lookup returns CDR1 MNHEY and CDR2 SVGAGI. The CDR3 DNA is TGTGCCAGCAGTTACAGTTCCGGGCCGTCCTACGAGCAGTACTTC. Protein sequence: CASSYSSGPSYEQYF.

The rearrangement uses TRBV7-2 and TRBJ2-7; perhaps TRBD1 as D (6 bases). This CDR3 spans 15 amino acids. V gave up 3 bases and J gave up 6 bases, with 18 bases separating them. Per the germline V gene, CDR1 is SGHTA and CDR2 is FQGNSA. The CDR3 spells CASSFPVQGLGEQYF. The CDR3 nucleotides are TGTGCCAGCAGCTTCCCGGTCCAGGGGTTAGGCGAGCAGTACTTC.

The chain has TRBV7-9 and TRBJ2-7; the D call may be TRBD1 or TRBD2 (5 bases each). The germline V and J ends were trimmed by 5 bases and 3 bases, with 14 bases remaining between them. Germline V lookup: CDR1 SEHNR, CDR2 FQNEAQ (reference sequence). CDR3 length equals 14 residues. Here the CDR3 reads CASSPWGPRYEQYF. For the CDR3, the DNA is TGTGCCAGCAGCCCCTGGGGACCCCGCTACGAGCAGTACTTC.

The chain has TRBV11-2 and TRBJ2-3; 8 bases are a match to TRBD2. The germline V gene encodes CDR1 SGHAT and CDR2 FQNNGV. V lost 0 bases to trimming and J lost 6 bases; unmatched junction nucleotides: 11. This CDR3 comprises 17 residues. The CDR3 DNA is TGTGCCAGCAGCTTAGAAGAGGTTAGCGGGGCTTCGGATACGCAGTATTTT. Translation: CASSLEEVSGASDTQYF. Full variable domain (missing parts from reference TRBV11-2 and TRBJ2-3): EAGVAQSPRYKIIEKRQSVAFWCNPISGHATLYWYQQILGQGPKLLIQFQNNGVVDDSQLPKDRFSAERLKGVDSTLKIQPAKLEDSAVYLCASSLEEVSGASDTQYFGPGTRLTVL.

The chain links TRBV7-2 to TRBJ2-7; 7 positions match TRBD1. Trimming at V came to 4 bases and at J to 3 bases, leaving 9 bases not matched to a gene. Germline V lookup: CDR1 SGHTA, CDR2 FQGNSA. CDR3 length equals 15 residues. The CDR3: CASSSTTGKGYEQYF. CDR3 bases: TGTGCCAGCAGCTCCACGACAGGGAAGGGCTACGAGCAGTACTTC.

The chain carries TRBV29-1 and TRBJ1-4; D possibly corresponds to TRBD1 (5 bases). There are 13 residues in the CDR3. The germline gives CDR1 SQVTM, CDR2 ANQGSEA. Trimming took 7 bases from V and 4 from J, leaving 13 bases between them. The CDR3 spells CSGGTAFNEKLFF. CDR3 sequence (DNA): TGCAGCGGTGGGACCGCTTTTAATGAAAAACTGTTTTTT.

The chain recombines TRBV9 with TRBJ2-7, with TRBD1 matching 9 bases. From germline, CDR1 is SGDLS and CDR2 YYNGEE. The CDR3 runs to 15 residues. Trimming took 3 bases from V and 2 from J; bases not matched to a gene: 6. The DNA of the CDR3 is TGTGCCAGCAGCGCCGGAGGACAGGGGACCTACGAGCAGTACTTC. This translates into CASSAGGQGTYEQYF.

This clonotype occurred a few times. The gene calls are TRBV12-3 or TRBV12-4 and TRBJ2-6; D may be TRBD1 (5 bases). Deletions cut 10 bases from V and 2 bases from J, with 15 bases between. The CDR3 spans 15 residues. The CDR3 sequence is CATRQQGAGANVLTF. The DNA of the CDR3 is TGTGCCACCAGACAGCAGGGTGCTGGGGCCAACGTCCTGACTTTC.

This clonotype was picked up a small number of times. The CDR3 DNA is TGTGCCAGCAGCCTCTCCGGGACATCTGAAGCTTTCTTT. Protein sequence: CASSLSGTSEAFF. The chain employs TRBV11-3 and TRBJ1-1; D perhaps matches TRBD1 (6 bases). The CDR3 length is 13 residues. Trimming pared 5 bases from V and 6 bases from J, leaving 13 bases between. Per germline, CDR1 SGHNT and CDR2 YENEEA.

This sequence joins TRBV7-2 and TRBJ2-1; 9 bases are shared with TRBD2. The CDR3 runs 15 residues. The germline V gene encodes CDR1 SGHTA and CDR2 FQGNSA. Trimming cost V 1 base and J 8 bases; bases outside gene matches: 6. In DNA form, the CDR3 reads TGTGCCAGCAGCTTAGAGCGGGGCGGGAGGGATGAGCAGTTCTTC. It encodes CASSLERGGRDEQFF.

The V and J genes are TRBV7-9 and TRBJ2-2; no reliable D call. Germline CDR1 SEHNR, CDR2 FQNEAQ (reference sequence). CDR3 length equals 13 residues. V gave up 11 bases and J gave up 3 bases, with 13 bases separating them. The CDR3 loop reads CAYGRLDTGELFF. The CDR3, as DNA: TGTGCCTACGGGCGGCTAGACACCGGGGAGCTGTTTTTT.

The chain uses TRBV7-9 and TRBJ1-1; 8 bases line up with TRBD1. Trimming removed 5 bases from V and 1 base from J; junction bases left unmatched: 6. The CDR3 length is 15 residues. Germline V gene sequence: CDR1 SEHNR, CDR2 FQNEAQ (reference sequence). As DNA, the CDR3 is TGTGCCAGCAGCCATGGACAGGGAACGAACACTGAAGCTTTCTTT. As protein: CASSHGQGTNTEAFF.

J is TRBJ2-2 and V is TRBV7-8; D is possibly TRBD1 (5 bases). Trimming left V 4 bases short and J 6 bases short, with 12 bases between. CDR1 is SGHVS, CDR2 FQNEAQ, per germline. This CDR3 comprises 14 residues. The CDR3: CASSWGRSPGELFF. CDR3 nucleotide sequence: TGTGCCAGCAGCTGGGGCCGGAGTCCCGGGGAGCTGTTTTTT.

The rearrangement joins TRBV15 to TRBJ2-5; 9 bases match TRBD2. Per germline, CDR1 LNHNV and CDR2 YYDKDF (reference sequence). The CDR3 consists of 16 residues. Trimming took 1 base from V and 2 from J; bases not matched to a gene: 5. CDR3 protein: CATSRVPSGDQETQYF. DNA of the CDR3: TGTGCCACCAGCAGAGTTCCTAGCGGGGATCAAGAGACCCAGTACTTC. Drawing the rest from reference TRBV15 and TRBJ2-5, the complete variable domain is DAMVIQNPRYQVTQFGKPVTLSCSQTLNHNVMYWYQQKSSQAPKLLFHYYDKDFNNEADTPDNFQSRRPNTSFCFLDIRSPGLGDTAMYLCATSRVPSGDQETQYFGPGTRLLVL.

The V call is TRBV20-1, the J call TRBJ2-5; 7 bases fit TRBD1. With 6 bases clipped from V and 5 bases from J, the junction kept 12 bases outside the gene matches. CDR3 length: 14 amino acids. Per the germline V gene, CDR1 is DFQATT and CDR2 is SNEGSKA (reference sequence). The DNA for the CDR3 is TGCAGTGCCTTACTATCGACAGGGTCGGAGACCCAGTACTTC. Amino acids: CSALLSTGSETQYF.

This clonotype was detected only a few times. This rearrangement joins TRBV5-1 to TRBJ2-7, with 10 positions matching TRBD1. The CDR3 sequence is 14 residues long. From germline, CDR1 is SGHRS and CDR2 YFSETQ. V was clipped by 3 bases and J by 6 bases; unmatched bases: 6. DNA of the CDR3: TGCGCCAGCAGCTCCGGGACAGGGGCGCTCGAGCAGTACTTC. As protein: CASSSGTGALEQYF.

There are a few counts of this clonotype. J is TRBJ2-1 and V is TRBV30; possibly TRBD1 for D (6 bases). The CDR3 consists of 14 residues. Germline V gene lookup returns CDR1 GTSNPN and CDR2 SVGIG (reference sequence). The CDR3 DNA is TGTGTGGTGGACAGTCTAAGCTCCTACAATGAGCAGTTCTTC. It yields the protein CVVDSLSSYNEQFF.

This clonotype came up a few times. CDR3 sequence: CSASTSGAGNTQYF. As DNA, the CDR3 is TGCAGTGCTTCAACTAGCGGAGCCGGCAATACGCAGTATTTT. The chain couples TRBV20-1 to TRBJ2-3, with 8 bases that match TRBD2. V was pared by 5 bases and J by 7 bases, with 11 bases of the junction left unmatched. From germline, CDR1 is DFQATT and CDR2 SNEGSKA (reference sequence). The CDR3 is made up of 14 amino acids.

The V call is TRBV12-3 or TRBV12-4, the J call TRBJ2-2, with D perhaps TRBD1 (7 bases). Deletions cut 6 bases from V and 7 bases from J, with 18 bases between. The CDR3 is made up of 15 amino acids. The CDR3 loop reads CASRISRGRIGELFF. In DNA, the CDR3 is TGTGCCAGCAGGATATCCAGGGGGAGGATCGGGGAGCTGTTTTTT.

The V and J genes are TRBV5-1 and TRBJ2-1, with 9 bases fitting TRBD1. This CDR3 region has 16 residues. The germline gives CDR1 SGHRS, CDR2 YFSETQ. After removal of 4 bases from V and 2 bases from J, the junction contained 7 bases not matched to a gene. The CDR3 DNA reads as TGCGCCAGCAGCCCTTTACAGGGGGCGGCCTACAATGAGCAGTTCTTC. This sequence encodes CASSPLQGAAYNEQFF.

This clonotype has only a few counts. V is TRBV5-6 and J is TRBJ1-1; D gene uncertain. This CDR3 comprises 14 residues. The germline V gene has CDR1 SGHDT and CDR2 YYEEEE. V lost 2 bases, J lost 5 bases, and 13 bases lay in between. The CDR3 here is CASSFGEIGTEAFF. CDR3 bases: TGTGCCAGCAGCTTTGGGGAGATAGGGACTGAAGCTTTCTTT.

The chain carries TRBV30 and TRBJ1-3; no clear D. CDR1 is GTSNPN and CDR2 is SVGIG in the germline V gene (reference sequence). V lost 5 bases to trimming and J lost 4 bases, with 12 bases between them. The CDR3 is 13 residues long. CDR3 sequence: CAWSYRGGNTIYF. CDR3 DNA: TGTGCCTGGTCGTACCGGGGAGGAAACACCATATATTTT. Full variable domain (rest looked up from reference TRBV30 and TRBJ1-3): SQTIHQWPATLVQPVGSPLSLECTVEGTSNPNLYWYRQAAGRGLQLLFYSVGIGQISSEVPQNLSASRPQDRQFILSSKKLLLSDSGFYLCAWSYRGGNTIYFGEGSWLTVV.

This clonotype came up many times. CDR3 in DNA: TGCAGTGCTTATCAAGGGACGGGGAACTATGGCTACACCTTC. Translation: CSAYQGTGNYGYTF. V gene TRBV20-1 combines with J gene TRBJ1-2; TRBD1 is a possible D gene (5 bases). Trimming removed 5 bases from V and 2 bases from J, with 15 bases in between. Per the germline V gene, CDR1 is DFQATT and CDR2 is SNEGSKA (reference sequence). This CDR3 has 14 residues.

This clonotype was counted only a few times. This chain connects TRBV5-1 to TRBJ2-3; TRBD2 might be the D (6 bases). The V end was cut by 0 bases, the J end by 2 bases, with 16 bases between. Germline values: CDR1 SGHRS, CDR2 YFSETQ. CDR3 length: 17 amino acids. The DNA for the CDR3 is TGCGCCAGCAGCTTGGTAGGGCTAGCGCCCGTCACAGATACGCAGTATTTT. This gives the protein CASSLVGLAPVTDTQYF. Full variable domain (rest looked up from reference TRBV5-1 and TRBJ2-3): KAGVTQTPRYLIKTRGQQVTLSCSPISGHRSVSWYQQTPGQGLQFLFEYFSETQRNKGNFPGRFSGRQFSNSRSEMNVSTLELGDSALYLCASSLVGLAPVTDTQYFGPGTRLTVL.

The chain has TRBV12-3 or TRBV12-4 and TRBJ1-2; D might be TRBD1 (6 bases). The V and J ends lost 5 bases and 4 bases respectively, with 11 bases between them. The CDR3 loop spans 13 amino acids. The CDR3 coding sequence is TGTGCCAGCAGTAGGGGGGCGGCCTATGGCTACACCTTC. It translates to CASSRGAAYGYTF.